Sequencing of this T cell receptor (beta chain) was carried out in a study of blood T cell repertoires in COVID-19. Study as a whole: Samples came from the United States, Italy and Spain, spanning acute and convalescent COVID-19. Sources were T cells, B-cell-depleted T cells, or PBMCs; the material itself was cDNA or gDNA.

Here immunoSEQ multiplex PCR was the method, and the copy in TCRdb shows in-frame clones only, minus some. The sample has about 100,000 clones, approximately 92% seen once. From germline, CDR1 is KGHSH and CDR2 LQKENI. This CDR3 spans 15 amino acids. V lost 3 bases, J lost 0 bases, and 3 bases stayed unmatched. The rearrangement uses TRBV18 and TRBJ2-7, with 9 bases fitting TRBD1. This TCR derives from a man between 70 and 80 years old with acute or convalescent COVID-19. The sample consisted of peripheral blood. This chain's CDR3 is CASSPGQGNSYEQYF. DNA of the CDR3: TGTGCCAGCTCACCGGGACAGGGTAACTCCTACGAGCAGTACTTC.